This T cell receptor beta chain comes out of a study of early T cells in non-severe SARS-CoV-2 infection. Trimming removed 5 bases at V and 0 bases at J, with 4 bases between. This CDR3 is built from 13 residues. The germline V gene has CDR1 SGHVS and CDR2 FNYEAQ. TCRdb passed the 5' RACE reads through MiXCR, listing each CDR3 protein once. The table lists some 46,000 distinct CDR3 sequences, approximately 6.2% of them singletons, with 20% in the top ten. This TCR was recovered from an adult who was a healthcare worker with PCR-confirmed SARS-CoV-2 infection or an uninfected control (not recorded which). V usage is TRBV7-6 and J usage is TRBJ2-2; no definite D call. The material was whole blood, obtained at baseline. CDR3 sequence: CASSLSNTGELFF. In DNA, the CDR3 is TGTGCCAGCAGCCTTTCGAACACCGGGGAGCTGTTTTTT.